This T cell receptor (beta chain) was retrieved from a study of control samples from healthy donors and cancer patients. Trimming removed 4 bases from V and 9 bases from J, with 9 bases in between. The CDR3 length is 11 residues. Germline lookup yields CDR1 MDHEN and CDR2 SYDVKM. Clones were sequenced by immunoSEQ multiplex PCR, and TCRdb holds only the in-frame ones, with some missing. In the table there are some 150,000 clones, more than 85% of which are singletons. The chain uses TRBV28 and TRBJ1-1; D remains ambiguous. The sequence was collected from a young man in good health. Sample: blood. The CDR3 DNA reads TGTGCCAGCAGTTCACCAGGTCAAGCTTTCTTT. It is translated as CASSSPGQAFF.